These 5 T cell receptor beta chains share one sample of origin, sequenced in a study of OX40 agonist ivuxolimab in advanced cancers. Clones were sequenced by immunoSEQ multiplex PCR, and TCRdb holds only the in-frame ones, with some missing. The repertoire has 30,000 to 45,000 clones, about 88% of them found once; the top ten carry 2% to 2.5%. The material was CD4+ or CD8+ T cells sorted from blood, obtained in a trial of the OX40 agonist ivuxolimab. Receptor source: an adult with an advanced solid tumor such as melanoma, head and neck, liver or kidney cancer.

The chain employs TRBV10-3 and TRBJ2-3; D is undetermined. The V gene lost 6 bases and the J gene lost 6 bases, with 10 bases spanning the gap. Germline V gene lookup returns CDR1 ENHRY and CDR2 SYGVKD. The CDR3 sequence is 12 residues long. CDR3 DNA sequence: TGTGCCATCAGAGAGGCGTCCGATACGCAGTATTTT. It translates to CAIREASDTQYF.

For this clone: The junction shows a germline mismatch at one end, possibly a read error. The chain has TRBV6-6 and TRBJ1-1, with D perhaps matching TRBD1 (6 bases). In germline, CDR1 is MNHNY, CDR2 SVGAGI (reference sequence). The CDR3 contains 15 residues. The CDR3 DNA sequence: TGTGCCAGCAGCCCCGGGGGTGGGGGCCGCCGGAAGACGGTCTTT. Translation: CASSPGGGGRRKTVF.

The V gene is TRBV6-6, the J gene TRBJ2-7; TRBD1 might be the D (6 bases). Germline V lookup: CDR1 MNHNY, CDR2 SVGAGI (reference sequence). V lost 2 bases and J lost 3, with 14 bases in between. The CDR3 is 15 residues long. CDR3 nucleotide sequence: TGTGCCAGCAGTTACGGGGGCACAAGGAACTACGAGCAGTACTTC. This codes for CASSYGGTRNYEQYF.

The rearrangement joins TRBV6-5 to TRBJ2-3; tentative D call: TRBD2 (6 bases). This CDR3 has 15 amino acids. The germline V and J ends were trimmed by 1 base and 2 bases, with 10 bases remaining between them. From germline, CDR1 is MNHEY and CDR2 SVGAGI. In nucleotides, the CDR3 is TGTGCCAGCAGTTACTATAGCGGTTACACAGATACGCAGTATTTT. Protein product: CASSYYSGYTDTQYF.

This sequence joins TRBV2 and TRBJ1-1; D gene ambiguous. Germline CDR1 is SNHLY and CDR2 is FYNNEI. This CDR3 is built from 14 residues. Trimming left V 3 bases short and J 5 bases short, with 13 bases between. CDR3 loop: CASSDQGLETEAFF. The CDR3 DNA sequence: TGTGCCAGCAGTGATCAAGGTCTTGAGACTGAAGCTTTCTTT. The variable domain in full, with the rest retrieved from reference TRBV2 and TRBJ1-1, is EPEVTQTPSHQVTQMGQEVILRCVPISNHLYFYWYRQILGQKVEFLVSFYNNEISEKSEIFDDQFSVERPDGSNFTLKIRSTKLEDSAMYFCASSDQGLETEAFFGQGTRLTVV.